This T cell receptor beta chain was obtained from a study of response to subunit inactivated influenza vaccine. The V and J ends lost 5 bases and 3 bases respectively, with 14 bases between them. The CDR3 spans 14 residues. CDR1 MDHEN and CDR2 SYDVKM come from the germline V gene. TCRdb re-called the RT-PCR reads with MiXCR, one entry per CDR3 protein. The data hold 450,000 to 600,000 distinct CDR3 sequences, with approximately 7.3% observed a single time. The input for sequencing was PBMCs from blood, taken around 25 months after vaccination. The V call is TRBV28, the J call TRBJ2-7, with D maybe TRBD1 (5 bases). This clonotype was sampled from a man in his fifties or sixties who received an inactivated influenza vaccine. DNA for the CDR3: TGTGCCAGCAGTCCTGCCCTTGGACACTACGAGCAGTACTTC. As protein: CASSPALGHYEQYF.